Included here is one T cell receptor (beta chain) sequence, with context. This clone's antigen is unknown. No much larger clonotype is one base removed from it; base qualities were not supplied. This record belongs to a study of blood T cell dynamics during melanoma immunotherapy (dated by TCRdb to 2020 to 2021). Turning to the overall study: Patients with metastatic melanoma were treated with first-line pembrolizumab or nivolumab plus ipilimumab as standard of care in the United Kingdom. To find early correlates of response, peripheral T cell receptor repertoires were profiled in metastatic melanoma patients before and after one cycle of checkpoint inhibitor therapy. The training cohort consisted of consecutive patients, while an additional independent group of patients from the same centre was pooled to form an external validation set. Here is what the overall study found, with its caveats: The study was unable to establish whether the T cell clones driving the repertoire changes were melanoma-specific or instead reflected general immune activation. The relatively small sample size was acknowledged as a potential limitation on generalization of the results. Unlike progressors, patients who went on to achieve disease control showed a bifurcated reorganization of the PBMC repertoire at W3, with either increased clonality or increased diversity.

A fixed 350 ng of DNA was loaded for every bulk PBMC sample. TCR beta CDR3 sequences were amplified from genomic DNA with the immunoSEQ TCRb Assay kit following manufacturer instructions. The KAPA Library Quantification Kit for Illumina platforms was used to quantify pooled libraries by qPCR. Sequencing of the pooled libraries was done on an Illumina NextSeq 500, with clustering at roughly 0.55-1.1 pM. As for how the authors treated the data: TCR data were analyzed with immunoSEQ ANALYZER and the R LymphoSeq package. A rearrangement efficiency score was calculated as productive divided by the sum of productive and non-productive CDR3 sequences. Clonality was measured with the Gini coefficient and diversity with the Renyi index at alpha=1, and both measures were compared pairwise between timepoints within each patient. Clonal relatedness used an edit distance of 3, and repertoire similarity used the Bhattacharyya coefficient, both computed in LymphoSeq. Linear discriminant analysis on week-3 changes in clonality and diversity was built with the R MASS and caret packages to classify response. TCRdb's version of the immuneACCESS table is confined to in-frame rearrangements and falls short of the full clone set. An unresolved V gene accounts for under half of the shortfall where checked; the remainder is of unknown origin. V and J calls and clone size are given by that table; D and trimming were obtained from the DNA. The sample profile shows 15,000 or so clones; around 85% of them were found once. The ten most abundant clones make up around 7.8% of the sample.

The CDR3, cysteine through phenylalanine, is 14 amino acids long. Only the CDR3 portion is preserved as DNA: 42 bases, with reading frame beginning at the first base. Reading the germline V gene gives CDR1 SGHTA and CDR2 FQGNSA. Trimming accounts for 0 bases at V and 12 bases at J, while the number of junction bases matched to no gene is 4. Interpreted using the paper, the time point label stands for: week 3, after first cycle of checkpoint inhibitor. Blood samples were taken at two points: before treatment (T0) and at week 3 (W3), which came after the first cycle of checkpoint blockade. Except for two patients with rapid clinical progression, response was assessed 12 weeks after the first infusion by RECIST 1.1; disease control meant complete response, partial response or stable disease. Patients with prior systemic cancer treatment, concomitant immunosuppressant therapy or synchronous other active malignancies were excluded. TCR beta was sequenced in both bulk PBMC and plasma cell-free DNA in order to track circulating cells as well as T cell turnover. PBMC were isolated from blood with Lymphoprep and SepMate tubes, followed by red cell lysis. QIAamp DNA Blood Mini kits were used to extract DNA from both PBMC and sorted T cell subsets.

This clonotype was sampled from a human donor with melanoma. This chain joins TRBV7-2 to TRBJ1-6; TRBD1 fits 8 bases in the junction. The sequenced sample was blood, obtained from a patient treated with checkpoint blockade. The nucleotide sequence reads TGTGCCAGCAGCTTAGCTCTGACAGGGGTACCCCTCCACTTT. The encoded protein is CASSLALTGVPLHF. The variable domain in full, with residues beyond the CDR3 obtained from the reference TRBV7-2 and TRBJ1-6 genes, is GAGVSQSPSNKVTEKGKDVELRCDPISGHTALYWYRQSLGQGLEFLIYFQGNSAPDKSGLPSDRFSAERTGGSVSTLTIQRTQQEDSAVYLCASSLALTGVPLHFGNGTRLTVT.